This T cell receptor beta chain was observed in a study of regulatory dendritic cells for organ transplantation. Assay: immunoSEQ multiplex PCR; the TCRdb copy retains only in-frame clones and omits some. The sample has 25,000 to 35,000 clones, roughly 84% seen once. Losses at the gene ends were 3 bases for V and 2 bases for J; bases not matched to a gene: 6. The CDR3 loop spans 15 amino acids. Germline values: CDR1 SGHNT, CDR2 YENEEA. This clone has just one count. This receptor was obtained from a human donor in good health. J is TRBJ2-7 and V is TRBV11-3; TRBD1 matches 8 bases. The specimen was naive CD8+ T cells from blood. Subset meaning: CD45RA+ naive T cells. Written as DNA, the CDR3 is TGTGCCAGCAGCTTCTCCGACAGGGGAGCCTACGAGCAGTACTTC. Translated, it gives CASSFSDRGAYEQYF.